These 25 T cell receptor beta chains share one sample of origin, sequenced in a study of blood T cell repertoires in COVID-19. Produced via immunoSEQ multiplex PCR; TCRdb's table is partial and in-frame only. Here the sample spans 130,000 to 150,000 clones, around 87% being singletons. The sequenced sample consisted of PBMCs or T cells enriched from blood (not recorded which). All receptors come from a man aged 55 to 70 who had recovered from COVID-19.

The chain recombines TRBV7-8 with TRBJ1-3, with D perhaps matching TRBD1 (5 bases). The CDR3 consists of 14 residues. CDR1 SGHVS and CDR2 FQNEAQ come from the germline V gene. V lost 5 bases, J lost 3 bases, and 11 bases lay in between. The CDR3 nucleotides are TGTGCCAGCAGCCCCTCAGGGTTTGGAAACACCATATATTTT. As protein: CASSPSGFGNTIYF.

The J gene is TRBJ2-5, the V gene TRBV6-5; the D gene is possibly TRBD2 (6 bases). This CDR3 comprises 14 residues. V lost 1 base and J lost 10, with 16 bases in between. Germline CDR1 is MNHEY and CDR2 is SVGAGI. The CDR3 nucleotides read TGTGCCAGCAGTTACTTAGGAGGGGTAGGTGACCAGTACTTC. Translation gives CASSYLGGVGDQYF.

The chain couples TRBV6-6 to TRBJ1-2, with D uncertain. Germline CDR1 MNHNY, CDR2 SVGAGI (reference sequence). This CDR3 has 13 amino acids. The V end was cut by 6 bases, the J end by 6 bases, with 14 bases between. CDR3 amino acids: CASSRGPADGYTF. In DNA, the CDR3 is TGTGCCAGCAGCCGAGGGCCTGCCGATGGCTACACCTTC.

This chain's CDR3 is CASSIYRGANEQYF. CDR3 DNA: TGTGCCAGTAGTATATATAGGGGCGCGAACGAGCAGTACTTC. The chain employs TRBV19 and TRBJ2-5, with TRBD1 as a possible D gene (5 bases). The last part of the DNA fits TRBJ2-7 better; the J call may be wrong. The CDR3 runs 14 residues. CDR1 and CDR2 (germline): LNHDA, SQIVND (reference sequence).

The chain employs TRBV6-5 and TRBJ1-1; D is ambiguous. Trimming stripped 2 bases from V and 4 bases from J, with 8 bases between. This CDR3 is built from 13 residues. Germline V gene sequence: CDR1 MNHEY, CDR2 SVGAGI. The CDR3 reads CASSYLSSTEAFF. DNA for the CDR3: TGTGCCAGCAGTTACCTGAGTAGCACTGAAGCTTTCTTT.

The CDR3 reads CASSMVGGPQETQYF. The CDR3 DNA reads TGCGCCAGCAGTATGGTCGGGGGGCCGCAAGAGACCCAGTACTTC. The rearrangement links TRBV10-2 to TRBJ2-5; weak D call: TRBD2 (7 bases). V shed 5 bases and J shed 2 bases, with 15 bases lying between them. Germline assignment: CDR1 WSHSY and CDR2 SAAADI. The CDR3 has 15 residues.

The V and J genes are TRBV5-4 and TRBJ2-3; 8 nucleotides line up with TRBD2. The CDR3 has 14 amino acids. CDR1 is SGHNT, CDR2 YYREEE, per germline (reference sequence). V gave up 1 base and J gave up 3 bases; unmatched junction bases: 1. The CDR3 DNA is TGTGCCAGCAGCTTGAAGCGGGGGACAGATACGCAGTATTTT. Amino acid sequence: CASSLKRGTDTQYF. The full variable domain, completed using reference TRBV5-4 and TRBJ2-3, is ETGVTQSPTHLIKTRGQQVTLRCSSQSGHNTVSWYQQALGQGPQFIFQYYREEENGRGNFPPRFSGLQFPNYSSELNVNALELDDSALYLCASSLKRGTDTQYFGPGTRLTVL.

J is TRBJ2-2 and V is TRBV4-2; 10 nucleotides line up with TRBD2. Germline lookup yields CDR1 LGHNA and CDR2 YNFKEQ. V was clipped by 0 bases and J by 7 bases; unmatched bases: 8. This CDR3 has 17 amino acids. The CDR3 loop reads CASSQDRMSGGVGELFF. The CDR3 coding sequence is TGTGCCAGCAGCCAAGATAGGATGAGCGGGGGGGTCGGGGAGCTGTTTTTT.

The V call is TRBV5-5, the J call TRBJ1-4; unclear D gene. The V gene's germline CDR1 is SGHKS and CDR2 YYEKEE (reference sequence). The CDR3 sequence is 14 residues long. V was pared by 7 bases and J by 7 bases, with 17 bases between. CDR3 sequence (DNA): TGTGCCAGCGGACCGGGCCCAGGAGGTGAAAAACTGTTTTTT. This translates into CASGPGPGGEKLFF.

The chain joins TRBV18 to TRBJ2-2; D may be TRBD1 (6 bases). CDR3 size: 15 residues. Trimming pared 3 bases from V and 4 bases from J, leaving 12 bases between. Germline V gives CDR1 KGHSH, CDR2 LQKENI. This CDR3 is CASSPRQGSTGELFF. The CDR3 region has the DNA TGTGCCAGCTCACCGCGCCAGGGGAGCACCGGGGAGCTGTTTTTT.

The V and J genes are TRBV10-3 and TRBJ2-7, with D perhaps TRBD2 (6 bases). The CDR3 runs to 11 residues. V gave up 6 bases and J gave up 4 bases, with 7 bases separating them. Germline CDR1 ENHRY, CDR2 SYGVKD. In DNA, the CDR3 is TGTGCCATCAGGAGCGGGTACGAGCAGTACTTC. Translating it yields CAIRSGYEQYF.

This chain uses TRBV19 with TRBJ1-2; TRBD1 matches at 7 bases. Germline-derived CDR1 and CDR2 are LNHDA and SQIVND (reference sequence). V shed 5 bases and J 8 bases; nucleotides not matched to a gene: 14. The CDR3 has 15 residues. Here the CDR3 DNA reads TGTGCCAGTAGTCCTCAGGGGACAGCTTTGGGCGGCTACACCTTC. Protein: CASSPQGTALGGYTF. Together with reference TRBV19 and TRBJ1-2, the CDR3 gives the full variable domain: DGGITQSPKYLFRKEGQNVTLSCEQNLNHDAMYWYRQDPGQGLRLIYYSQIVNDFQKGDIAEGYSVSREKKESFPLTVTSAQKNPTAFYLCASSPQGTALGGYTFGSGTRLTVV.

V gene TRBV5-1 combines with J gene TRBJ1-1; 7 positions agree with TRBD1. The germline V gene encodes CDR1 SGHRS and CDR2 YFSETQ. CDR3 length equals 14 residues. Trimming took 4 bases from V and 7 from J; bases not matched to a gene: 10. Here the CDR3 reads CASSQGTVSSEAFF. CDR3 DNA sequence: TGCGCCAGCAGCCAAGGGACAGTATCTAGTGAAGCTTTCTTT. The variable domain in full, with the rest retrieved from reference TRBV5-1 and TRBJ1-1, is KAGVTQTPRYLIKTRGQQVTLSCSPISGHRSVSWYQQTPGQGLQFLFEYFSETQRNKGNFPGRFSGRQFSNSRSEMNVSTLELGDSALYLCASSQGTVSSEAFFGQGTRLTVV.

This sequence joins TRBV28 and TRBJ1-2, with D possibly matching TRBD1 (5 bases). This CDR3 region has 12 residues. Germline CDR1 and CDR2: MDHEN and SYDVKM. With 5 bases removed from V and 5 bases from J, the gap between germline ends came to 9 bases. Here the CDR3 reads CASSQRTYGYTF. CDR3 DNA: TGTGCCAGCAGTCAACGGACATATGGCTACACCTTC.

CDR3 bases: TGTGCCACATACCCGGGGTCCTTTAGCAATCAGCCCCAGCATTTT. Residues: CATYPGSFSNQPQHF. This sequence joins TRBV19 and TRBJ1-5, with D uncertain. The germline gives CDR1 LNHDA, CDR2 SQIVND (reference sequence). The CDR3 spans 15 residues. Trimming took 10 bases from V and 0 from J, leaving 16 bases between them.

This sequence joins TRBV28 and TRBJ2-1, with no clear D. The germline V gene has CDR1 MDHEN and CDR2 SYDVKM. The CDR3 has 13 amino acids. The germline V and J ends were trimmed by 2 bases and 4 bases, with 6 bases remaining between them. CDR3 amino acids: CASSLTQYNEQFF. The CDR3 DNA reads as TGTGCCAGCAGTTTAACCCAGTACAATGAGCAGTTCTTC.

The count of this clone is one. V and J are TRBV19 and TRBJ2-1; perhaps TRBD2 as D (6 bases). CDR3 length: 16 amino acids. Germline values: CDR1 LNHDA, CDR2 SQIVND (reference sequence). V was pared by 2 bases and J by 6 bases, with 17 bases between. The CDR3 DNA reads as TGTGCCAGTAGTATAAGGACCGGGAGTTCTCGCAATGAGCAGTTCTTC. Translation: CASSIRTGSSRNEQFF.

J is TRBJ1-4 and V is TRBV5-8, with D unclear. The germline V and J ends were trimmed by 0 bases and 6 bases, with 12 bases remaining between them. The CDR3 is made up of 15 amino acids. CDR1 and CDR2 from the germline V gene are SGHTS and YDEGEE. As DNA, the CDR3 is TGTGCCAGCAGCTTGGATGCGGGGTCACATGAAAAACTGTTTTTT. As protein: CASSLDAGSHEKLFF.

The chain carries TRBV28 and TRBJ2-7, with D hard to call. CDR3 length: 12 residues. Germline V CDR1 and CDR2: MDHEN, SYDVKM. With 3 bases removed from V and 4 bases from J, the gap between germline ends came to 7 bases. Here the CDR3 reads CASSFFRYEQYF. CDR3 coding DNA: TGTGCCAGCAGTTTCTTCAGGTACGAGCAGTACTTC.

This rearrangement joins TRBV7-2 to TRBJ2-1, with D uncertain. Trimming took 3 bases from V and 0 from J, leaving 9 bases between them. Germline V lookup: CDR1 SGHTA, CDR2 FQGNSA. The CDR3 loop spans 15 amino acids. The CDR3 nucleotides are TGTGCCAGCAGCTTCGCTTATAGCTCCTACAATGAGCAGTTCTTC. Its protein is CASSFAYSSYNEQFF.

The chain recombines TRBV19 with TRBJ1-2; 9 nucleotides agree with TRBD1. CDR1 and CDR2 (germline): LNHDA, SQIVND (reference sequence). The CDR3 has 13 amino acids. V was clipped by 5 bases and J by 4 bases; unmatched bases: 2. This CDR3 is CASSADRGYGYTF. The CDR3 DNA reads TGTGCCAGTAGTGCGGACAGGGGCTATGGCTACACCTTC.

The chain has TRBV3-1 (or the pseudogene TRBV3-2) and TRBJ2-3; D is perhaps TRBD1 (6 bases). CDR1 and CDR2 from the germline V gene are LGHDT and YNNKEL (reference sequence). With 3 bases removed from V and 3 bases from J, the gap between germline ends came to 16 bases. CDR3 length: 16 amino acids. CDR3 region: CASSQDPQGLTDTQYF. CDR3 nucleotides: TGTGCCAGCAGCCAGGACCCCCAGGGGCTGACAGATACGCAGTATTTT.

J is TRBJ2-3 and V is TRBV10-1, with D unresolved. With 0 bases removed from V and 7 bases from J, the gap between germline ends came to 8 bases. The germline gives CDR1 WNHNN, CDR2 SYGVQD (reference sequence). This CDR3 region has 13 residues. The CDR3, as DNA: TGCGCCAGCAGTGAGTCCGTCACTAATACGCAGTATTTT. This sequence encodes CASSESVTNTQYF.

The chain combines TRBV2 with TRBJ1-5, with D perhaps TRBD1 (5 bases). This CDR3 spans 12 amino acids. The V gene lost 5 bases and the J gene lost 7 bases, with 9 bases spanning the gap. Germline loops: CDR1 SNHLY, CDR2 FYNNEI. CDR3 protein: CASSQGPQPQHF. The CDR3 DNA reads TGTGCCAGCAGTCAGGGTCCACAGCCCCAGCATTTT.

CDR3 region: CASSPGGETGNTIYF. In DNA, the CDR3 is TGTGCCAGCAGTCCCGGCGGTGAAACTGGAAACACCATATATTTT. The chain joins TRBV28 to TRBJ1-3; D gene unclear. V lost 5 bases, J lost 2 bases, and 13 bases lay in between. The length of the CDR3 is 15 residues. The germline gives CDR1 MDHEN, CDR2 SYDVKM.